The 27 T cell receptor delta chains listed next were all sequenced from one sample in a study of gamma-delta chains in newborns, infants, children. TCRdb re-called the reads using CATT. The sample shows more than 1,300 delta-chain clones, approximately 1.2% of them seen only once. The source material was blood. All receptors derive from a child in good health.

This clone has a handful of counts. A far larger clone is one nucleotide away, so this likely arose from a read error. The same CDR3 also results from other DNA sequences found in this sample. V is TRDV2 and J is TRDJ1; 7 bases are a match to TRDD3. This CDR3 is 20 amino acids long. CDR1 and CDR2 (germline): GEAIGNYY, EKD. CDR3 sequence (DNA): TGTGCCTGTGACACTCTGCTGGTACTGGGGACCTCGAAGTACACCGATAAGCTCATCTTT. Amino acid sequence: CACDTLLVLGTSKYTDKLIF.

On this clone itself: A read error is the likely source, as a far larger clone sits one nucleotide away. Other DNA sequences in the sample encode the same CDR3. For the CDR3, the DNA is TGTGCTCTTGGGGTACCTCCCGCTCATAAGCTCATCTTT. Translation: CALGVPPAHKLIF. The chain is built from TRDV1 and TRDJ1; D is undetermined. The CDR3 consists of 13 residues. Looked up from germline, CDR1 is TSWWSYY and CDR2 is QGS.

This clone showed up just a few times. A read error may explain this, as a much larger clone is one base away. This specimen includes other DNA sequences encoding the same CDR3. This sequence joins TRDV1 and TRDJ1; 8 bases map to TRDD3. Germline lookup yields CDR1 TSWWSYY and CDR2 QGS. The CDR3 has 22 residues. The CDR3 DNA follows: TGTGCTCTCGGGGAGCTCGGCCTAAGGGGATACTCCTTCTGGATTTACACCGATAAACTCATCTTT. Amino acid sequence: CALGELGLRGYSFWIYTDKLIF.

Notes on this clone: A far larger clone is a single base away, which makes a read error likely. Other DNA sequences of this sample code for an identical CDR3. CDR3 coding DNA: TGTGCCTGCGACGGTCTGGGGGTCCCTGATGGGGTCACCGATAAACTCATCTTT. Residues: CACDGLGVPDGVTDKLIF. The V gene is TRDV2, the J gene TRDJ1; 7 bases map to TRDD3. The CDR3 covers 18 residues. V was clipped by 7 bases and J by 1 base; unmatched bases: 20. Germline CDR1 and CDR2: GEAIGNYY and EKD.

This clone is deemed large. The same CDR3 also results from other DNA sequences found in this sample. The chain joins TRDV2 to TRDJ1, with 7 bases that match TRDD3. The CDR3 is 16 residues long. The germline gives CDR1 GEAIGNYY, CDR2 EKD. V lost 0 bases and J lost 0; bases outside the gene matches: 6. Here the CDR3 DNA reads TGTGCCTGTGACACCCTTACTGGGGCCTACACCGATAAACTCATCTTT. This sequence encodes CACDTLTGAYTDKLIF.

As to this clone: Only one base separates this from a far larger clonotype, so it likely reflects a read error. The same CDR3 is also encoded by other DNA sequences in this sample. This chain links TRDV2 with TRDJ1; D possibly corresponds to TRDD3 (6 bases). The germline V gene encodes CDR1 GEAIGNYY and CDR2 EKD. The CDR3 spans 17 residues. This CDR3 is CACDTVPGGPYTDKLIF. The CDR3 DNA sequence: TGTGCCTGCGACACCGTACCCGGGGGACCTTACACCGATAAACTCATCTTT.

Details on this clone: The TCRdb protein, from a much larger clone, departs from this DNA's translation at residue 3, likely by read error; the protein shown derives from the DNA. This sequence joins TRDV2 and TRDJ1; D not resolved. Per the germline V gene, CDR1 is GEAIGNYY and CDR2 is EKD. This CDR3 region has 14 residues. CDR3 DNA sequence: TGTGCCCGTGACATGATAGGTAACACCGATAAACTCATCTTT. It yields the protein CARDMIGNTDKLIF.

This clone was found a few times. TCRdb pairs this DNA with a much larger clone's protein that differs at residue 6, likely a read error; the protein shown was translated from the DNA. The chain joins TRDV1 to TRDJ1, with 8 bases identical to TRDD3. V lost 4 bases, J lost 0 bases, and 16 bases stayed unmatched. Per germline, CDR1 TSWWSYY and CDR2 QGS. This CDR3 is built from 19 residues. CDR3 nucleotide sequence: TGTGCTCTTGGGGTGTCTTTCTTTTCACTGGGGGTAAACACCGATAAACTCATCTTT. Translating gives CALGVSFFSLGVNTDKLIF.

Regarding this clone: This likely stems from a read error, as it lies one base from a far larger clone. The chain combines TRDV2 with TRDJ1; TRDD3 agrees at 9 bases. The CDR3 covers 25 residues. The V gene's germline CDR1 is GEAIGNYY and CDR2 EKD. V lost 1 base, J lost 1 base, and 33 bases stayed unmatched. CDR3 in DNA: TGTGCCTGTGACACTCCCCTCGTTCCAGCCTTTGAAGGGGATACGCACACGCCTCCCACCGATAAACTCATCTTT. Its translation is CACDTPLVPAFEGDTHTPPTDKLIF.

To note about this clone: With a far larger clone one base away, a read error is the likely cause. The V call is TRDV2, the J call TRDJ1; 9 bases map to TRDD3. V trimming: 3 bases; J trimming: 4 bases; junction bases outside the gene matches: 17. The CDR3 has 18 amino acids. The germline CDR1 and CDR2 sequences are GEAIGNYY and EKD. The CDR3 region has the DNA TGTGCCTGTGACGATATCTCCGACTGGGGGACGCGGGTCGATAAACTCATCTTT. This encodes CACDDISDWGTRVDKLIF.

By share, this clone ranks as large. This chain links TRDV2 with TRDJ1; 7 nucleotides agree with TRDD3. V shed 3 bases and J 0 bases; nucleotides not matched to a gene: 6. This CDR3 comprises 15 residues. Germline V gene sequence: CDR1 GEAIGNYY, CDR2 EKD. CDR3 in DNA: TGTGCCTGTGACCTACTGGGGAGATACACCGATAAACTCATCTTT. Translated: CACDLLGRYTDKLIF.

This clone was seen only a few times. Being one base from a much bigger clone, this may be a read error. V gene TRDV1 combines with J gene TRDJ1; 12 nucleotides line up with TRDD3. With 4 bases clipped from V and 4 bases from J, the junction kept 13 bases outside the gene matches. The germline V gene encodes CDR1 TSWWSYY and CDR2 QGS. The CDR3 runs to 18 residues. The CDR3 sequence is CALGGPTGGYTDGDKLIF. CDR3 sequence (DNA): TGTGCTCTTGGGGGACCCACTGGGGGATACACCGACGGCGATAAACTCATCTTT.

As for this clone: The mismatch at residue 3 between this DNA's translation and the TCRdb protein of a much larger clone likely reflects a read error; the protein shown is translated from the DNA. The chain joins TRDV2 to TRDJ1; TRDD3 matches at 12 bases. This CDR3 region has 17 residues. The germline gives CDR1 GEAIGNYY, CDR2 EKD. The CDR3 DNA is TGTGCCTATGACTCGTTACTGGGGGATACCGACACCGATAAACTCATCTTT. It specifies CAYDSLLGDTDTDKLIF.

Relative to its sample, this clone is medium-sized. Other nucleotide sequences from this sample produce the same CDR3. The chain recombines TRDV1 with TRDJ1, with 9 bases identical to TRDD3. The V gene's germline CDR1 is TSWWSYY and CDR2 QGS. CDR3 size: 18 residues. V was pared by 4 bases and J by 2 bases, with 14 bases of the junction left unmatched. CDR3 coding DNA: TGTGCTCTTGGGGCTTCCGAATTCTTACTGGGGGAAACCGATAAACTCATCTTT. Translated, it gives CALGASEFLLGETDKLIF.

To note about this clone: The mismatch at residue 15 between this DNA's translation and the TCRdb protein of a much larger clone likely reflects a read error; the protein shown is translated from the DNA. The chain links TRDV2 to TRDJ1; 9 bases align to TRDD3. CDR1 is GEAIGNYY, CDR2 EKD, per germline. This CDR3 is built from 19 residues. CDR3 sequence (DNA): TGTGCCTGTGACACTCTGACTGGGGGAGCCACGTCCGCCACCGTTAAACTCATCTTT. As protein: CACDTLTGGATSATVKLIF.

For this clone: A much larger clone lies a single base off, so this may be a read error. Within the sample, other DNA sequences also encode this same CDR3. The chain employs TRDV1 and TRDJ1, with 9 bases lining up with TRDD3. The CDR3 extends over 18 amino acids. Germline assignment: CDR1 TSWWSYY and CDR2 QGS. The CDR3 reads CALGGPPWGMPYTDKLIF. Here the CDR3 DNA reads TGTGCTCTTGGGGGGCCGCCCTGGGGGATGCCATACACCGATAAGCTCATCTTT.

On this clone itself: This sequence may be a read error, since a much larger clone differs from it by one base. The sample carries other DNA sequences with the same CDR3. The CDR3: CACDSILGDTQRYTDKLIF. The CDR3 region has the DNA TGTGCCTGTGACAGCATACTGGGGGATACGCAAAGATACACCGATAAACTCATCTTT. V gene TRDV2 combines with J gene TRDJ1; 13 nucleotides agree with TRDD3. The CDR3 sequence is 19 residues long. Germline V gene sequence: CDR1 GEAIGNYY, CDR2 EKD. The V segment lost 2 bases and the J segment 0 bases; nucleotides outside the gene matches: 11.

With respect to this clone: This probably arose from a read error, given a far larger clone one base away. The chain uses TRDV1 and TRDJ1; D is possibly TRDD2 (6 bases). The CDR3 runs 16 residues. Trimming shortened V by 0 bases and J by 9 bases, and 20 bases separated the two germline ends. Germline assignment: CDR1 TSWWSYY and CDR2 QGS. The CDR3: CALGELRVFLREELIF. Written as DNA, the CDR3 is TGTGCTCTTGGGGAACTAAGAGTCTTCCTCCGAGAGGAACTCATCTTT.

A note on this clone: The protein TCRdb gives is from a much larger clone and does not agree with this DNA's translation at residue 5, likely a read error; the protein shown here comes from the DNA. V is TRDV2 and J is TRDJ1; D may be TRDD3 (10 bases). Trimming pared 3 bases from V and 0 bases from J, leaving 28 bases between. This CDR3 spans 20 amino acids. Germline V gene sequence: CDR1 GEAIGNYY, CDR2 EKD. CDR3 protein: CACDALPTGGSGRYTDKLIF. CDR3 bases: TGTGCCTGTGACGCCCTTCCTACTGGGGGATCGGGTCGGTACACCGATAAACTCATCTTT.

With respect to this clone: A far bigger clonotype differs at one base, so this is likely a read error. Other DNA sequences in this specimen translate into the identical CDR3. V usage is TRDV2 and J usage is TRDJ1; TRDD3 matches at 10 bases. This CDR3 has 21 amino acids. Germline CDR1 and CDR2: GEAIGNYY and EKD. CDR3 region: CACDPLPAGGYTNSNADKLIF. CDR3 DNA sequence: TGTGCCTGTGACCCACTTCCCGCTGGGGGATATACCAACTCGAACGCCGATAAACTCATCTTC.

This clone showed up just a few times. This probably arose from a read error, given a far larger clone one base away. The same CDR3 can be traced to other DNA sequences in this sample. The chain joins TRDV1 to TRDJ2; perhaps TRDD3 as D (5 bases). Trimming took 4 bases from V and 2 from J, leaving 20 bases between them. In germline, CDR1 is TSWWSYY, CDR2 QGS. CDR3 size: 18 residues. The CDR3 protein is CALGVDRFPWGLTAQLFF. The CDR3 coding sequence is TGTGCTCTTGGGGTGGACCGTTTCCCTTGGGGCTTGACAGCACAACTCTTCTTT.

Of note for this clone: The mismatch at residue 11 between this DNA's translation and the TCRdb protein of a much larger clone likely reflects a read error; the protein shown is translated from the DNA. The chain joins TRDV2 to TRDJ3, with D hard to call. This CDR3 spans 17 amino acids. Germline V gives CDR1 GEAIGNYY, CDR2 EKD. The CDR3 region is CACDLSTHSWNTRQMFF. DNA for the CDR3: TGTGCCTGTGACCTCAGTACTCACTCCTGGAACACCCGACAGATGTTTTTC.

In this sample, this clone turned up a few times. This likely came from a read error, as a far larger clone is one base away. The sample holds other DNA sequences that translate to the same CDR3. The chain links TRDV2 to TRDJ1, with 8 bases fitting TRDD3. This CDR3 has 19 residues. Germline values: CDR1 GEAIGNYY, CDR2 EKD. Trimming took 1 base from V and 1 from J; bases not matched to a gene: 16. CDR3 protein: CACDTLTGGATSATDKLIF. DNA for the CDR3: TGTGCCTGTGACACTCTGACTGGGGGGGCCACGTCCGCCACCGATAAACTCATCTTT.

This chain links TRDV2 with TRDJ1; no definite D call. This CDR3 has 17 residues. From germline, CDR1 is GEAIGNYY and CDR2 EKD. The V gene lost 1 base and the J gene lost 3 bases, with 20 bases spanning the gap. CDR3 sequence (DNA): TGTGCCTGTGACACTTTAGACGGGGTCCCTAGGGCCGATAAACTCATCTTT. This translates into CACDTLDGVPRADKLIF.

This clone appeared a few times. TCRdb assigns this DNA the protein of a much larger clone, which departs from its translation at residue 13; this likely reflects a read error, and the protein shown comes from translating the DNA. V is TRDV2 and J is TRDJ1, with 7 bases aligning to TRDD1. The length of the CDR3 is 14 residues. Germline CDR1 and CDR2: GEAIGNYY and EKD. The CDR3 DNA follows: TGTGCCTGTGACCAAATAGTTATGGCCGATAAACTCACCTTT. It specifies CACDQIVMADKLTF.

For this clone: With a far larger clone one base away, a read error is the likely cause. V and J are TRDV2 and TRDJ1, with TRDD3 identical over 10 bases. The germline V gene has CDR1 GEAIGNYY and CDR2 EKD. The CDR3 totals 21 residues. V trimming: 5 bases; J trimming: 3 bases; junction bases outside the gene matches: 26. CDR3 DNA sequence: TGTGCCTGTGGCCCACTTCCCGCTGGGGGATATACCAACTCGAACGCCGATAAACTCATCTTT. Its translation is CACGPLPAGGYTNSNADKLIF.

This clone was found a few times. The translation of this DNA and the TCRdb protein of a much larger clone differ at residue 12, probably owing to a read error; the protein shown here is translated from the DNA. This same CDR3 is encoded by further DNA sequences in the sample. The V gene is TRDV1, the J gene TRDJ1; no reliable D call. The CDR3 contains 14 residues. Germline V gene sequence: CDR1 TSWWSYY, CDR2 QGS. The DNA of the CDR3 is TGTGCTCTTGGGGAACCCGTTTACACCGATAAACCCATCTTT. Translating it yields CALGEPVYTDKPIF.